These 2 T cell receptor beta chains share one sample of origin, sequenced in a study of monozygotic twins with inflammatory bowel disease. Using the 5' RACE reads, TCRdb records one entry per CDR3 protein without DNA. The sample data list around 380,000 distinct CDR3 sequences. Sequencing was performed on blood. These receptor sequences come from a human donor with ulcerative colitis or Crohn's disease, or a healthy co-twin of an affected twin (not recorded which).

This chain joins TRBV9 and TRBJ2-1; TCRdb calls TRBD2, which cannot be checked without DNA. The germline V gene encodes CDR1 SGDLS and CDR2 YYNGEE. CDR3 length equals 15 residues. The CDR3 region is CASSVNSGSSNEQFF.

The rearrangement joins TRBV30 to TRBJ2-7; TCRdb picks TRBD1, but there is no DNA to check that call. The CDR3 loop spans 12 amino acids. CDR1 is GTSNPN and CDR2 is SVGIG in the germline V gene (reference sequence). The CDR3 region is CAWSIQGAEQYF.